These T cell receptor beta chains were read from a single sample in a study of T-cell reconstitution after alpha-beta-depleted transplantation in children. TCRdb used MiXCR to reprocess the PCR reads, holding one entry per CDR3 protein. The sample lists about 250,000 distinct CDR3 sequences, roughly a quarter occurring once. Sequenced here: PBMCs, mostly from graft donor cells, sampled 360 days after TCRalphabeta/CD19-depleted stem cell transplant. The receptors were sampled from a female patient aged 2-10 years who had a stem cell transplant for congenital amegakaryocytic thrombocytopenia, so the T cells may come from the graft donor. Each CDR3 is given with its conserved first and last residue. The order of the fields is J gene, V gene, CDR3 protein.

TRBJ2-3 TRBV15 CATSRDRTLTDTQYF
TRBJ2-1 TRBV28 CASSFPGLGNNEQFF
TRBJ2-2 TRBV12-3/TRBV12-4 CASSSLGTGELFF
TRBJ1-2 TRBV2 CASSELSGYTF
TRBJ2-7 TRBV7-6 CASSLGSSTWSSDYEQYF
TRBJ1-1 TRBV12-3/TRBV12-4 CASTKAANTEAFF
TRBJ2-3 TRBV12-3/TRBV12-4 CASSVTSGGPADTQYF
TRBJ2-3 TRBV28 CASSLGRGTNTQYF
TRBJ1-1 TRBV16 CASSLPVGGTEAFF
TRBJ2-3 TRBV14 CASSQGTSGLDTQYF
TRBJ2-3 TRBV28 CASSLDKSLDTQYF
TRBJ1-6 TRBV18 CASSPRGYDSPLHF
TRBJ2-1 TRBV28 CASSLTGGGQYNEQFF
TRBJ1-3 TRBV3-1 CASSQAFGNTIYF
TRBJ2-2 TRBV14 CASSQDQRGELFF
TRBJ2-5 TRBV12-3/TRBV12-4 CASSLGITGGQETQYF
TRBJ2-7 TRBV12-3/TRBV12-4 CASRLRLAGPYEQYF
TRBJ1-5 TRBV23-1 CASSRRPIGNQPQHF
TRBJ2-3 TRBV5-1 CASSPTSTPDTQYF
TRBJ1-1 TRBV20-1 CSARLSARAFTEAFF
TRBJ2-5 TRBV3-1 CASSQDCFRGRIEETQYF
TRBJ2-3 TRBV4-1 CASSQDEEPDTQYF
TRBJ1-1 TRBV29-1 CSVEQWGGTEAFF
TRBJ2-2 TRBV7-2 CASSLVTGAGELFF
TRBJ2-6 TRBV28 CASLTGSPPTGANVLTF
TRBJ2-7 TRBV4-2 CASSHYQRSYEQYF
TRBJ1-1 TRBV10-3 CAISESRTPHPTEAFF
TRBJ2-7 TRBV7-8 CASSLASGGHPYEQYF
TRBJ2-3 TRBV9 CASSVAPGLARTDTQYF
TRBJ2-1 TRBV4-2 CASSQVPYGAMAGNEQFF
TRBJ2-1 TRBV3-1 CASSESGRGTYNEQFF
TRBJ2-3 TRBV25-1 CASSEFPAQYF
TRBJ2-5 TRBV20-1 CSASGGLDGGTQYF
TRBJ2-1 TRBV28 CASRMQGASYNEQFF
TRBJ2-7 TRBV7-8 CASSSLTSLLYEQYF
TRBJ2-5 TRBV28 CASSWGLGSFQAETQYF
TRBJ2-5 TRBV7-7 CASSFSAGEETQYF
TRBJ1-6 TRBV20-1 CSARIVGGVQDYNSPLHF
TRBJ2-2 TRBV12-3/TRBV12-4 CASSLGLASPSGELFF
TRBJ2-5 TRBV15 CATSRDPGRQETQYF
TRBJ2-7 TRBV10-3 CAISGTDSSYEQYF
TRBJ2-2 TRBV4-3 CASSQVFGRVLVNTGELFF
TRBJ2-7 TRBV18 CASSPPNWQGSYEQYF
TRBJ2-5 TRBV2 CASSVLAELQETQYF
TRBJ2-3 TRBV27 CASSLGLGTGQHTQYF
TRBJ1-5 TRBV20-1 CSAISGIGQPQHF
TRBJ2-7 TRBV4-1 CASSPQTGAYEQYF
TRBJ1-4 TRBV20-1 CSPTGGTTNEKLFF
TRBJ2-1 TRBV9 CASSVGEGWNEQFF
TRBJ1-5 TRBV20-1 CSAGRDSRNQPQHF
TRBJ2-6 TRBV7-3 CASSLKGRASGANVLTF
TRBJ1-6 TRBV4-3 CASSQDRGYGTGDNSPLHF
TRBJ2-2 TRBV2 CASRGQADTGELFF
TRBJ1-6 TRBV6-1 CATGRGGDNSPLHF
TRBJ1-3 TRBV12-3/TRBV12-4 CASSLVKTGNTIYF
TRBJ2-7 TRBV5-1 CASSRTSGSYEQYF
TRBJ2-3 TRBV20-1 CSAPGPTRTTQYF
TRBJ2-2 TRBV11-2 CASSFGIIWELFF
TRBJ2-1 TRBV20-1 CSARVPSGKGNEQFF